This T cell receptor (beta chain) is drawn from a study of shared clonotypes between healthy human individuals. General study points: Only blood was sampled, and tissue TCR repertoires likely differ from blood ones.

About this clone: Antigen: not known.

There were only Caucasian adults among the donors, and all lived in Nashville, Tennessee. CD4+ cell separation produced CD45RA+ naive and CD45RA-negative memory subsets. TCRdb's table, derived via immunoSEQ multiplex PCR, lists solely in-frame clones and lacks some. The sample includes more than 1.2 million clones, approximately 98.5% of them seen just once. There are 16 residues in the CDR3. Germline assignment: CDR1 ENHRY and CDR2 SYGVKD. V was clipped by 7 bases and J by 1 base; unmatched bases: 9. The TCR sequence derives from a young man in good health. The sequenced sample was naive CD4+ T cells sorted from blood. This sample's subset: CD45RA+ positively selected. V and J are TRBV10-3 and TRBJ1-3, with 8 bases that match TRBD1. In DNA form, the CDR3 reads TGTGCCATCACGGGCTTGACAGGGGAATCTGGAAACACCATATATTTT. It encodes CAITGLTGESGNTIYF.